This paragraph covers one T cell receptor beta chain sequence. This sample stems from a study of T cell repertoires in cytomegalovirus infection. Each CDR3 protein gets one entry after TCRdb re-called the reads with MiXCR. The sample has around 170,000 distinct CDR3 sequences; approximately 17% are singletons. The CDR3 is 12 residues long. Germline V gives CDR1 MNHEY, CDR2 SVGEGT. The V end lost 2 bases, the J end lost 3 bases, and 4 bases lay between the germline ends. The sample comprised CD8+ T cells from PBMCs. The clonotype was recovered from a human donor in good health (CMV status not recorded). Some clones in this sample may be carry-over from other donors' samples. The chain links TRBV6-2 or TRBV6-3 to TRBJ1-1; D gene uncertain. The CDR3 reads CASSYVDTEAFF. The CDR3 region has the DNA TGTGCCAGCAGTTACGTAGACACTGAAGCTTTCTTT.